Listed below are T cell receptor beta chains from one sample, sequenced in a study of blood T cells in healthy people across ages. From the 5' RACE reads, TCRdb called clonotypes with MiXCR, one entry per CDR3 protein. This sample has around 900,000 distinct CDR3 sequences, with roughly 47% found just once. Sequencing was performed on blood. The receptors derive from a woman aged 60-70 years in good health. Both conserved end residues are part of each CDR3. The D gene is left open where the match is weak. Rows give clone size only sometimes, using once, few, many, or a class for an expanded clone.

v_call: TRBV14; j_call: TRBJ1-4; clone_size: few; d_call: .; cdr3_aa: CASSQREKLFF
v_call: TRBV12-3/TRBV12-4; j_call: TRBJ2-1; clone_size: few; d_call: TRBD1; cdr3_aa: CASSQGAGVYNEQFF
v_call: TRBV5-1; j_call: TRBJ1-1; clone_size: .; d_call: TRBD1; cdr3_aa: CASSSQGGNTEAFF
v_call: TRBV28; j_call: .; clone_size: .; d_call: .; cdr3_aa: CASSLNSGRIYEQYF
v_call: TRBV12-3/TRBV12-4; j_call: .; clone_size: .; d_call: TRBD2; cdr3_aa: CASSGGLARTQYF
v_call: TRBV29-1; j_call: TRBJ1-1; clone_size: few; d_call: .; cdr3_aa: CSLEKNTEAFF
v_call: TRBV3-1; j_call: TRBJ2-2; clone_size: .; d_call: TRBD2; cdr3_aa: CATRGASGHGELFF
v_call: TRBV28; j_call: TRBJ1-5; clone_size: few; d_call: TRBD1; cdr3_aa: CASSLGQVGNQPQHF
v_call: TRBV12-3/TRBV12-4; j_call: TRBJ2-5; clone_size: .; d_call: TRBD2; cdr3_aa: CAGSFKRETREQYF
v_call: TRBV5-5; j_call: TRBJ2-7; clone_size: .; d_call: TRBD1; cdr3_aa: CASSLGNTGDLYEQYF
v_call: TRBV28; j_call: TRBJ2-3; clone_size: .; d_call: TRBD2; cdr3_aa: CASTLAGAEHTDTQYF
v_call: TRBV3-1; j_call: TRBJ2-5; clone_size: .; d_call: .; cdr3_aa: CASSQDGPQETQYF
v_call: TRBV6-2/TRBV6-3; j_call: TRBJ1-4; clone_size: few; d_call: .; cdr3_aa: CASRQGSTNEKLFF
v_call: TRBV4-2; j_call: TRBJ1-6; clone_size: few; d_call: .; cdr3_aa: CASSQEAGLNSPLHF
v_call: TRBV24-1; j_call: TRBJ2-7; clone_size: few; d_call: TRBD2; cdr3_aa: CATSDSWGGTYEQYF
v_call: TRBV28; j_call: TRBJ2-7; clone_size: many; d_call: TRBD2; cdr3_aa: CGSGGTGGSYEQYF
v_call: TRBV20-1; j_call: TRBJ2-4; clone_size: .; d_call: .; cdr3_aa: CSASLPRGKNIQYF
v_call: TRBV5-4; j_call: TRBJ2-7; clone_size: .; d_call: .; cdr3_aa: CASSPTGDGSSYEQYF
v_call: TRBV12-3/TRBV12-4; j_call: TRBJ2-7; clone_size: .; d_call: TRBD2; cdr3_aa: CASRASRTSGSGEQYF
v_call: TRBV10-3; j_call: TRBJ1-6; clone_size: .; d_call: .; cdr3_aa: CAISALGAGSNSPLHF
v_call: TRBV5-6; j_call: TRBJ2-7; clone_size: few; d_call: .; cdr3_aa: CASSGGQRQPSYEQYF
v_call: TRBV5-1; j_call: TRBJ2-3; clone_size: .; d_call: TRBD2; cdr3_aa: CASSLGLAAALRDTQYF
v_call: TRBV28; j_call: TRBJ1-2; clone_size: once; d_call: .; cdr3_aa: CASSEITYGYTF
v_call: TRBV28; j_call: TRBJ2-7; clone_size: .; d_call: TRBD2; cdr3_aa: CATSGNGVSYEQYF
v_call: TRBV7-9; j_call: TRBJ2-7; clone_size: .; d_call: .; cdr3_aa: CASSLMAGDLYEQYF
v_call: TRBV20-1; j_call: TRBJ2-1; clone_size: .; d_call: .; cdr3_aa: CSARDLEEQFF
v_call: TRBV4-1; j_call: TRBJ2-1; clone_size: once; d_call: .; cdr3_aa: CASRALGEQFF
v_call: TRBV4-2; j_call: TRBJ2-7; clone_size: many; d_call: TRBD2; cdr3_aa: CASSRTSGPYEQYF
v_call: TRBV4-1; j_call: TRBJ2-7; clone_size: .; d_call: .; cdr3_aa: CASSQAASVGEQYF
v_call: TRBV20-1; j_call: TRBJ2-1; clone_size: .; d_call: TRBD1; cdr3_aa: CSETGGESYNEQFF
v_call: TRBV7-9; j_call: TRBJ2-7; clone_size: .; d_call: .; cdr3_aa: CASSFPVGDEQYF
v_call: TRBV7-6; j_call: TRBJ2-1; clone_size: .; d_call: .; cdr3_aa: CASSADTGHNEQFF
v_call: TRBV10-3; j_call: TRBJ1-1; clone_size: .; d_call: .; cdr3_aa: CAISEYANTEAFF
v_call: TRBV6-5; j_call: TRBJ2-7; clone_size: once; d_call: TRBD1; cdr3_aa: CASRLQGGQGEQYF
v_call: TRBV6-5; j_call: TRBJ1-1; clone_size: .; d_call: .; cdr3_aa: CASSDGVMNTEAFF
v_call: TRBV7-2; j_call: TRBJ2-5; clone_size: .; d_call: TRBD2; cdr3_aa: CASSLLLLAGSNEQYF
v_call: TRBV7-2; j_call: TRBJ1-5; clone_size: .; d_call: .; cdr3_aa: CASNPEGGRQPQHF
v_call: TRBV27; j_call: TRBJ2-5; clone_size: .; d_call: .; cdr3_aa: CASSVTLSETQYF
v_call: TRBV28; j_call: TRBJ1-5; clone_size: .; d_call: TRBD1; cdr3_aa: CAIRQGVGNQPQHF
v_call: TRBV15; j_call: TRBJ2-7; clone_size: few; d_call: .; cdr3_aa: CATSRGADYEQYF
v_call: TRBV7-9; j_call: TRBJ1-2; clone_size: few; d_call: .; cdr3_aa: CASSPLGADGYTF
v_call: TRBV4-1; j_call: TRBJ1-4; clone_size: .; d_call: .; cdr3_aa: CASSQDSSVRIWGEKLFF
v_call: TRBV10-2; j_call: TRBJ2-5; clone_size: few; d_call: .; cdr3_aa: CASSPSKGGGIQETQYF
v_call: TRBV28; j_call: TRBJ2-3; clone_size: many; d_call: TRBD2; cdr3_aa: CASSPAGSGEDTQYF
v_call: TRBV7-8; j_call: TRBJ2-3; clone_size: once; d_call: TRBD2; cdr3_aa: CASRPAWTSGRPTYLVGQYF
v_call: TRBV6-2/TRBV6-3; j_call: TRBJ2-3; clone_size: .; d_call: .; cdr3_aa: CASRYTRLTDTQYF
v_call: TRBV4-2; j_call: TRBJ2-7; clone_size: .; d_call: TRBD2; cdr3_aa: CASSRNQREIYEQYF
v_call: TRBV27; j_call: TRBJ2-4; clone_size: .; d_call: TRBD1; cdr3_aa: CASSLDGQGAKNIQYF
v_call: TRBV4-3; j_call: TRBJ2-7; clone_size: .; d_call: .; cdr3_aa: CASNQEVYEQYF